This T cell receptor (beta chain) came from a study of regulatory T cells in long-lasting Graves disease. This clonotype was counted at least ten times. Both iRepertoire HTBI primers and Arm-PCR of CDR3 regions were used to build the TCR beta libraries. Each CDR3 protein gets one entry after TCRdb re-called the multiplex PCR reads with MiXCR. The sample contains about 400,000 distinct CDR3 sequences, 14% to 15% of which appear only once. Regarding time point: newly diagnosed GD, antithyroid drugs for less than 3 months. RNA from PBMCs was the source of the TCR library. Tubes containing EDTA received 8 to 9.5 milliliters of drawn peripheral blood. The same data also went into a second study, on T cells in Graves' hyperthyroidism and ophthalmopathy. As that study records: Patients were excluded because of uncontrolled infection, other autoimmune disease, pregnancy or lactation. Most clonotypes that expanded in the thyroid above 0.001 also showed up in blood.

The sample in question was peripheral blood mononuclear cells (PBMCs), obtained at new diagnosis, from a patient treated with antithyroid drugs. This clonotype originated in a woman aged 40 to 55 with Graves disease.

CDR3 in DNA: TGTGCCAGCTCGCGCGGGGGTCGGCTGAATGAGCAGTTCTTC. Its translation is CASSRGGRLNEQFF. This rearrangement joins TRBV27 to TRBJ2-1; 7 bases line up with TRBD2. Germline V CDR1 and CDR2: MNHEY, SMNVEV (reference sequence). The CDR3 extends over 14 amino acids. Trimming took 8 bases from V and 7 from J; bases not matched to a gene: 11.